This T cell receptor beta chain was identified during a study of blood T cell repertoires in COVID-19. Study background: Samples came from the United States, Italy and Spain, spanning acute and convalescent COVID-19. In each case, the material was cDNA or gDNA derived from T cells, B-cell-depleted T cells, or PBMCs.

The authors' processing: Amplification of reference gene primers was used by the study to estimate nucleated cell counts. Measured with immunoSEQ multiplex PCR; TCRdb has only the in-frame clones, and not every one. The V and J calls and clone size are taken from that table; D and trimming were inferred from the DNA. The sample includes hundreds of thousands of clones, about nine tenths of them seen just once. Germline trimming cut 4 bases from V and 4 bases from J; bases unmatched to any gene: 7. The CDR3 runs to 15 residues. The germline V gene has CDR1 SGHRS and CDR2 YFSETQ. The clonotype comes from a woman between 25 and 40 years old with active or convalescent COVID-19. This sequence joins TRBV5-1 and TRBJ2-7, with 11 nucleotides matching TRBD1. Sequencing used peripheral blood. The CDR3 is CASSALGQGGYEQYF. CDR3 sequence (DNA): TGCGCCAGCAGCGCCCTGGGACAGGGGGGTTACGAGCAGTACTTC.